This T cell receptor beta chain was captured by sequencing in a study of T cell responses to AZD1222 COVID-19 vaccine. Study-wide results and limits: Two AZD1222 administrations were followed by greater Spike-specific TCR breadth and depth. Most donors were white British and more were female, and clonal diversity was possibly underestimated.

V was shortened by 6 bases and J by 3 bases, with 8 bases between the two germline ends. There are 13 residues in the CDR3. Points on this clone: Antigen specificity is unknown.

The table came from immunoSEQ multiplex PCR; TCRdb's copy has only in-frame clones and leaves some out. The table lists approximately 97,000 clones, approximately 84% of them singletons. The chain is built from TRBV12-3 or TRBV12-4 and TRBJ2-2, with D maybe TRBD2 (6 bases). The sample consisted of peripheral blood, taken on day 0 of AZD1222 vaccination. The receptor was isolated from an adult in good health. In nucleotides, the CDR3 is TGTGCCAGCAGGACGGGGGACACCGGGGAGCTGTTTTTT. Residues: CASRTGDTGELFF.